What follows are 11 T cell receptor beta chains derived from one specimen sequenced in a study of blood T cells in healthy people across ages. Then a second PCR, running roughly 7 to 11 cycles, was carried out with a sample-barcoded 5' primer and a J-beta primer mix. MiXCR, applied by TCRdb to the 5' RACE reads, yields one record per CDR3 protein. The sample lists about 670,000 distinct CDR3 sequences, around 43% seen once, with around 30% in the top ten. Material for sequencing was blood. The origin of the receptors is a man of 80 years or more in good health.

At least ten counts were recorded for this clonotype. This sequence joins TRBV20-1 and TRBJ2-5, with D possibly TRBD1 on 6 matching bases. V was shortened by 6 bases and J by 1 base, with 9 bases between the two germline ends. CDR1 is DFQATT and CDR2 is SNEGSKA in the germline V gene (reference sequence). The CDR3 has 12 amino acids. The CDR3 loop is CSATDSQETQYF. The CDR3, as DNA: TGCAGTGCCACGGACAGCCAAGAGACCCAGTACTTC.

The chain employs TRBV5-4 and TRBJ1-1; 8 bases are a match to TRBD1. The germline V gene has CDR1 SGHNT and CDR2 YYREEE (reference sequence). V lost 4 bases and J lost 4; bases outside the gene matches: 9. This CDR3 is 15 amino acids long. This chain's CDR3 is CASSRRQGRSTEAFF. In DNA form, the CDR3 reads TGTGCCAGCAGCCGGAGACAGGGGAGGAGCACTGAAGCTTTCTTT.

The chain joins TRBV4-3 to TRBJ2-7, with D tentatively TRBD1 (5 bases). The CDR3 loop spans 15 amino acids. Germline V gene lookup returns CDR1 LGHNA and CDR2 YSLEER. V was shortened by 1 base and J by 1 base, with 11 bases between the two germline ends. In nucleotides, the CDR3 is TGCGCCAGCAGCCAAGGGCTGGGGCAGTCCTACGAGCAGTACTTC. Protein: CASSQGLGQSYEQYF.

The chain joins TRBV27 to TRBJ1-1; D gene uncertain. Trimming pared 3 bases from V and 5 bases from J, leaving 13 bases between. The CDR3 is made up of 14 amino acids. Germline CDR1 is MNHEY and CDR2 is SMNVEV (reference sequence). CDR3 sequence (DNA): TGTGCCAGCAGTTTTAATAGGAGGGAGACTGAAGCTTTCTTT. Residues: CASSFNRRETEAFF.

The chain is built from TRBV6-2 or TRBV6-3 and TRBJ2-7; TRBD1 agrees at 7 bases. CDR3 length: 16 residues. The V gene end was trimmed by 5 bases and the J gene end by 4 bases; junction bases not matched to a gene: 14. From germline, CDR1 is MNHEY and CDR2 SVGEGT. The CDR3 is CASSVFPGTVHYEQYF. The CDR3 coding sequence is TGTGCCAGCAGTGTCTTCCCCGGGACAGTTCATTACGAGCAGTACTTC.

This chain connects TRBV12-3 or TRBV12-4 to TRBJ2-1; D is unclear. The CDR3 is 14 residues long. Trimming took off 3 bases at V and 13 bases at J, with 19 bases between the two ends. CDR3 nucleotide sequence: TGTGCCAGCAGTTTTGCCCCGACGGAAAAGACCCAGTTCTTC. It is translated as CASSFAPTEKTQFF.

The chain carries TRBV4-1 and TRBJ2-7; tentatively, D is TRBD2 (5 bases). Germline CDR1 and CDR2: MGHRA and YSYEKL. Trimming pared 2 bases from V and 6 bases from J, leaving 23 bases between. CDR3 size: 17 residues. DNA of the CDR3: TGCGCCAGCAGCCAAAGGCTGGTTTCGGCAGAGGGAGCCGAGCAGTACTTC. Translating gives CASSQRLVSAEGAEQYF.

The V and J genes are TRBV7-2 and TRBJ1-5; D may be TRBD1 (6 bases). CDR1 is SGHTA, CDR2 FQGNSA, per germline. The CDR3 is 15 residues long. V shed 3 bases and J shed 3 bases, with 12 bases lying between them. The DNA for the CDR3 is TGTGCCAGCAGCTTGGGGGGACACCTCAATCAGCCCCAGCATTTT. Residues: CASSLGGHLNQPQHF.

This rearrangement joins TRBV5-1 to TRBJ2-1; D is ambiguous. Trimming shortened V by 0 bases and J by 4 bases, and 8 bases separated the two germline ends. The CDR3 loop spans 14 amino acids. CDR1 and CDR2 from the germline V gene are SGHRS and YFSETQ. CDR3 loop: CASSLEHLYNEQFF. Written as DNA, the CDR3 is TGCGCCAGCAGCTTGGAGCACCTATACAATGAGCAGTTCTTC.

This clonotype was recorded a few times. The chain employs TRBV6-2 or TRBV6-3 and TRBJ1-4; D is uncertain. Trimming took off 3 bases at V and 5 bases at J, with 7 bases between the two ends. The CDR3 is 13 residues long. Germline CDR1 reads MNHEY; CDR2 reads SVGEGT. CDR3 loop: CASSYRKNEKLFF. As DNA, the CDR3 is TGTGCCAGCAGTTATCGGAAGAATGAAAAACTGTTTTTT.

This chain uses TRBV5-5 with TRBJ1-6; D is unresolved. There are 15 residues in the CDR3. V lost 1 base and J 10 bases, leaving 15 bases between the germline ends. Germline V lookup: CDR1 SGHKS, CDR2 YYEKEE (reference sequence). CDR3 residues: CASSLWADPSSPLHF. In DNA, the CDR3 is TGTGCCAGCAGCTTGTGGGCCGACCCAAGCTCACCCCTCCACTTT.